This passage covers 2 T cell receptor beta chains from one sample sequenced in a study of memory CD4+ T cells and cytomegalovirus serostatus. The protocol was immunoSEQ multiplex PCR, while the TCRdb copy is restricted to in-frame clones and leaves out a portion. The table shows approximately 65,000 clones, with roughly four fifths occurring only once. The sort gate was single viable CD3+CD4+CD8-CD45RO+ cells for memory CD4+ T cells. Specimen: memory CD4+ T cells from blood. The source is an adult in good health and CMV-seronegative.

This rearrangement joins TRBV4-3 to TRBJ2-1, with 12 bases lining up with TRBD2. CDR3 length: 16 amino acids. V dropped 0 bases and J dropped 9; count of bases not matched to a gene: 6. From germline, CDR1 is LGHNA and CDR2 YSLEER. The CDR3 region has the DNA TGCGCCAGCAGCCAAGACAGACTAGCGGGAGACGGTGAGCAGTTCTTC. It codes for CASSQDRLAGDGEQFF.

The chain is built from TRBV2 and TRBJ1-2; tentative D call: TRBD1 (5 bases). V gave up 10 bases and J gave up 4 bases, with 13 bases separating them. Germline V CDR1 and CDR2: SNHLY, FYNNEI. This CDR3 is built from 12 residues. CDR3 sequence: CATSGGGYGYTF. Here the CDR3 DNA reads TGTGCCACCTCGGGGGGGGGCTATGGCTACACCTTC.